This T cell receptor (beta chain) was sequenced in a study of blood T cell repertoires in COVID-19. In the original workflow: Cell counts per sample came from amplifying reference gene primers. The method was immunoSEQ multiplex PCR; TCRdb's version includes in-frame clones alone and lacks a portion of them. Clone size and the V and J calls come from that table; the DNA yielded D and trimming. The data contain about 260,000 clones, around 84% of them seen just once; the ten biggest clones take up around 4%. Germline loops: CDR1 MNHEY, CDR2 SVGAGI. The V gene end was trimmed by 0 bases and the J gene end by 4 bases; junction bases not matched to a gene: 4. The CDR3 covers 15 residues.

The clonotype originates from a man aged 60-69 years with acute or convalescent COVID-19. The sequenced material came from peripheral blood. The rearrangement joins TRBV6-5 to TRBJ2-7; TRBD2 aligns across 9 bases. Written as DNA, the CDR3 is TGTGCCAGCAGTTACTCGCGGGGGGGAGTTTACGAGCAGTACTTC. Protein: CASSYSRGGVYEQYF.